This T cell receptor (beta chain) was found in a study of control samples from healthy donors and cancer patients. V was clipped by 4 bases and J by 0 bases, with 3 bases between them. This CDR3 contains 13 residues. Per the germline V gene, CDR1 is KGHSH and CDR2 is LQKENI. Profiled with immunoSEQ multiplex PCR; TCRdb holds only in-frame clones, not every one. Found here are 57,000 or so clones, 94% of them singletons; the top ten hold less than 4.5%. The sample taken for sequencing was blood. The receptor comes from a man aged 30 to 39 in good health. This sequence joins TRBV18 and TRBJ2-2, with D uncertain. The CDR3 nucleotides read TGTGCCAGCTCACTCCCGAACACCGGGGAGCTGTTTTTT. Protein sequence: CASSLPNTGELFF.